This TCR beta chain was obtained from a study of CD8 T cells in Susac syndrome. Study-wide results and caveats: Acknowledgment was made by the study that its TCR sequencing and HLA analysis involved a relatively small number of individuals.

Reverse transcription of roughly 0.5 to 1 ug RNA used random hexamers. TCRdb independently ran MiXCR on the immunoSEQ multiplex PCR reads; one entry per CDR3 protein. There are more than 150,000 distinct CDR3 sequences in the sample; 95% to 96% occur only once, and 0.15% lies in the top ten. Trimming removed 6 bases from V and 7 bases from J, with 16 bases in between. The CDR3 covers 14 residues. Details on this clonotype: Its antigen remains unidentified.

The sample was CD8+ T cells from PBMCs. The sequence derives from a human donor with multiple sclerosis. The chain joins TRBV12-3 or TRBV12-4 to TRBJ2-1; D remains ambiguous. The CDR3 DNA reads TGTGCCAGCAGAGTGGGCCCCCAGAGGAATGAGCAGTTCTTC. This encodes CASRVGPQRNEQFF.